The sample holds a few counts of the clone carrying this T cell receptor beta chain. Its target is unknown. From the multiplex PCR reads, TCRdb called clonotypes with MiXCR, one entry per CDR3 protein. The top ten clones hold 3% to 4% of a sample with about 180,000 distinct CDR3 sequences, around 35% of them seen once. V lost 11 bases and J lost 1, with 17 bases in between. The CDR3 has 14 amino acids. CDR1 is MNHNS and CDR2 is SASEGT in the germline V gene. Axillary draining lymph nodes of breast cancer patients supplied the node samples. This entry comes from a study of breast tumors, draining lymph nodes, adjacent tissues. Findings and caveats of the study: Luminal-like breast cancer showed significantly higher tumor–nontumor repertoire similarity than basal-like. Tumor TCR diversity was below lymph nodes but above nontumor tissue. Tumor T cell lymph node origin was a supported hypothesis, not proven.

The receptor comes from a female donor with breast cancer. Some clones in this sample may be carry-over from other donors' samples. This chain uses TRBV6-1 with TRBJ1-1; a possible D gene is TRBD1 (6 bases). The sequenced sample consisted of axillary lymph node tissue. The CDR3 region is CAGTIDRTNTEAFF. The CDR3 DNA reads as TGTGCCGGAACCATAGACAGGACGAACACTGAAGCTTTCTTT.